A single sample is the source of the 13 T cell receptor beta chains below, sequenced in a study of Tregs in tolerant kidney transplant recipients. TCRdb's table, derived via immunoSEQ multiplex PCR, lists solely in-frame clones and lacks some. The sample shows about 110,000 clones, 90% of them seen only once. The source material was CD4+ T cells from blood, sampled before the transplant. The receptors derive from a human donor who received a combined kidney and bone marrow transplant.

The chain is built from TRBV2 and TRBJ1-1; 7 bases are shared with TRBD1. This CDR3 is built from 18 residues. The germline CDR1 and CDR2 sequences are SNHLY and FYNNEI. V lost 6 bases, J lost 1 base, and 17 bases stayed unmatched. The CDR3 sequence: CASRTGEGGRAGNTEAFF. The CDR3 coding sequence is TGTGCCAGCAGAACGGGTGAAGGGGGCCGGGCGGGGAACACTGAAGCTTTCTTT.

This rearrangement joins TRBV19 to TRBJ1-6; 7 bases align to TRBD1. Germline lookup yields CDR1 LNHDA and CDR2 SQIVND (reference sequence). V lost 6 bases and J lost 7; bases outside the gene matches: 6. The CDR3 covers 14 residues. Here the CDR3 DNA reads TGTGCCAGTAGCCTAGGGGGCAAGAATTCACCCCTCCACTTT. Protein sequence: CASSLGGKNSPLHF.

The chain couples TRBV5-4 to TRBJ2-1; D possibly corresponds to TRBD2 (6 bases). Trimming pared 2 bases from V and 9 bases from J, leaving 9 bases between. Germline CDR1 and CDR2: SGHNT and YYREEE (reference sequence). The CDR3 has 12 residues. CDR3 in amino acids: CASSFTSSEQFF. For the CDR3, the DNA is TGTGCCAGCAGCTTTACTAGCAGTGAGCAGTTCTTC.

This clone has just a few counts. The chain is built from TRBV18 and TRBJ2-7; TRBD1 matches at 9 bases. The CDR3 is 17 amino acids. The germline gives CDR1 KGHSH, CDR2 LQKENI. V lost 2 bases to trimming and J lost 5 bases; unmatched junction nucleotides: 13. CDR3 nucleotide sequence: TGTGCCAGCTCACCATGGAGCCCGCGGACAGGGGTCAACGAGCAGTACTTC. It encodes CASSPWSPRTGVNEQYF. Full variable domain (outside the CDR3, taken from reference TRBV18 and TRBJ2-7): NAGVMQNPRHLVRRRGQEARLRCSPMKGHSHVYWYRQLPEEGLKFMVYLQKENIIDESGMPKERFSAEFPKEGPSILRIQQVVRGDSAAYFCASSPWSPRTGVNEQYFGPGTRLTVT.

In its sample, this clone was seen a few times. This rearrangement joins TRBV7-8 to TRBJ1-2, with TRBD1 identical over 8 bases. The CDR3 consists of 13 residues. V shed 5 bases and J 4 bases; nucleotides not matched to a gene: 3. Germline assignment: CDR1 SGHVS and CDR2 FQNEAQ. The CDR3 bases are TGTGCCAGCAGCGGACAGGGTGGCTATGGCTACACCTTC. Translating gives CASSGQGGYGYTF.

V gene TRBV19 combines with J gene TRBJ1-5, with 9 positions matching TRBD1. The CDR3 runs 17 residues. V was pared by 2 bases and J by 6 bases, with 11 bases of the junction left unmatched. Germline values: CDR1 LNHDA, CDR2 SQIVND (reference sequence). CDR3 sequence reads: CASSILRGQGRGQPQHF. CDR3 bases: TGTGCCAGTAGTATATTAAGGGGACAGGGCAGGGGTCAGCCCCAGCATTTT.

This clone was seen just once. The chain links TRBV6-5 to TRBJ2-7; TRBD1 matches at 8 bases. The CDR3 has 14 residues. CDR1 is MNHEY, CDR2 SVGAGI, per germline. Trimming at V came to 5 bases and at J to 0 bases, leaving 3 bases not matched to a gene. In nucleotides, the CDR3 is TGTGCCAGCAGTAGACAGGGGCGCTCCTACGAGCAGTACTTC. This codes for CASSRQGRSYEQYF.

The rearrangement links TRBV6-5 to TRBJ1-1, with D possibly TRBD1 on 5 matching bases. This CDR3 has 14 residues. Germline values: CDR1 MNHEY, CDR2 SVGAGI. The V end was cut by 6 bases, the J end by 4 bases, with 15 bases between. The CDR3 loop reads CASSLPGLPTEAFF. Here the CDR3 DNA reads TGTGCCAGCAGCCTCCCGGGACTCCCCACTGAAGCTTTCTTT.

This chain links TRBV5-1 with TRBJ2-3, with D possibly matching TRBD2 (5 bases). Trimming stripped 2 bases from V and 4 bases from J, with 14 bases between. Germline V lookup: CDR1 SGHRS, CDR2 YFSETQ. The CDR3 length is 15 residues. The CDR3 DNA follows: TGCGCCAGCAGCTTTCTGACTACCCGGCCAGATACGCAGTATTTT. Translation gives CASSFLTTRPDTQYF. Full variable domain (remainder filled in from reference TRBV5-1 and TRBJ2-3): KAGVTQTPRYLIKTRGQQVTLSCSPISGHRSVSWYQQTPGQGLQFLFEYFSETQRNKGNFPGRFSGRQFSNSRSEMNVSTLELGDSALYLCASSFLTTRPDTQYFGPGTRLTVL.

This sequence joins TRBV9 and TRBJ2-1, with TRBD2 identical over 12 bases. Unmatched junction bases numbered 8, after V lost 2 bases and J lost 8 bases. CDR3 size: 16 residues. Germline values: CDR1 SGDLS, CDR2 YYNGEE. The CDR3 coding sequence is TGTGCCAGCAGCGTCGAAGGACTAGCGGGGCGCTATGAGCAGTTCTTC. Translating it yields CASSVEGLAGRYEQFF.

V usage is TRBV9 and J usage is TRBJ2-1; 8 bases align to TRBD1. V dropped 2 bases and J dropped 0; count of bases not matched to a gene: 16. This CDR3 spans 20 amino acids. Germline V gives CDR1 SGDLS, CDR2 YYNGEE. For the CDR3, the DNA is TGTGCCAGCAGCGTTCACACCCGACCTCGGACAGGGAGCTCCTACAATGAGCAGTTCTTC. It codes for CASSVHTRPRTGSSYNEQFF.

This clone was detected only a few times. The rearrangement links TRBV30 to TRBJ2-2, with 8 bases that match TRBD1. Germline lookup yields CDR1 GTSNPN and CDR2 SVGIG (reference sequence). CDR3 length equals 16 residues. J gave up 0 bases and V 3 bases, and 6 bases lay outside the gene matches. The CDR3 loop is CAWRPGTGPNTGELFF. Here the CDR3 DNA reads TGTGCCTGGAGGCCCGGGACAGGCCCGAACACCGGGGAGCTGTTTTTT.

This clone has only a few counts. The chain carries TRBV5-6 and TRBJ2-2; TRBD1 might be the D (6 bases). Per germline, CDR1 SGHDT and CDR2 YYEEEE. This CDR3 comprises 14 residues. V lost 4 bases, J lost 6 bases, and 13 bases lay in between. The CDR3 region is CASSPYRDAGELFF. CDR3 bases: TGTGCCAGCAGCCCGTACAGGGACGCCGGGGAGCTGTTTTTT.